A single sample is the source of the 21 T cell receptor beta chains below, sequenced in a study of OX40 agonist ivuxolimab in advanced cancers. TCRdb keeps only in-frame clones here, not all; method: immunoSEQ multiplex PCR. The sample includes about 96,000 clones, about nine tenths of them seen just once. Sequencing was performed on CD4+ or CD8+ T cells sorted from blood, taken in a trial of the OX40 agonist ivuxolimab. The receptors derive from an adult with an advanced solid tumor such as melanoma, head and neck, liver or kidney cancer.

The chain joins TRBV30 to TRBJ2-7; 10 bases are shared with TRBD1. V was pared by 4 bases and J by 1 base, with 13 bases of the junction left unmatched. The length of the CDR3 is 17 residues. Germline V gene sequence: CDR1 GTSNPN, CDR2 SVGIG (reference sequence). The CDR3 region is CAWTLKLDRGRSYEQYF. CDR3 nucleotides: TGTGCCTGGACTCTAAAATTGGACAGGGGGAGATCCTACGAGCAGTACTTC.

V usage is TRBV19 and J usage is TRBJ2-3; TRBD2 is a possible D gene (5 bases). Trimming left V 3 bases short and J 4 bases short, with 11 bases between. This CDR3 region has 14 residues. Germline CDR1 reads LNHDA; CDR2 reads SQIVND (reference sequence). The CDR3 is CASSMELAPDTQYF. The CDR3 nucleotides are TGTGCCAGTAGTATGGAGCTAGCCCCAGATACGCAGTATTTT.

This chain connects TRBV7-6 to TRBJ1-5; D unresolved. The CDR3 runs to 14 residues. The V end lost 2 bases, the J end lost 7 bases, and 12 bases lay between the germline ends. Germline V lookup: CDR1 SGHVS, CDR2 FNYEAQ. CDR3 sequence reads: CASSLRQAGQPQHF. CDR3 bases: TGTGCCAGCAGCTTAAGGCAGGCCGGGCAGCCCCAGCATTTT.

The chain joins TRBV11-3 to TRBJ2-3; D perhaps matches TRBD2 (7 bases). The CDR3 is 15 residues long. Trimming took off 7 bases at V and 0 bases at J, with 14 bases between the two ends. The germline V gene encodes CDR1 SGHNT and CDR2 YENEEA. The CDR3, as DNA: TGTGCCAGCAAAGGGGGGGCGACTAGCACAGATACGCAGTATTTT. This encodes CASKGGATSTDTQYF.

The V gene is TRBV7-9, the J gene TRBJ2-5; D may be TRBD1 or TRBD2 (6 bases each). The CDR3 loop spans 13 amino acids. CDR1 SEHNR and CDR2 FQNEAQ come from the germline V gene (reference sequence). V was pared by 5 bases and J by 5 bases, with 12 bases between. CDR3 region: CASSRGASETQYF. The CDR3, as DNA: TGTGCCAGCAGCAGGGGGGCCTCCGAGACCCAGTACTTC. Full variable domain (rest looked up from reference TRBV7-9 and TRBJ2-5): DTGVSQNPRHKITKRGQNVTFRCDPISEHNRLYWYRQTLGQGPEFLTYFQNEAQLEKSRLLSDRFSAERPKGSFSTLEIQRTEQGDSAMYLCASSRGASETQYFGPGTRLLVL.

This chain uses TRBV13 with TRBJ2-7; 7 bases agree with TRBD1. The V segment lost 3 bases and the J segment 1 base; nucleotides outside the gene matches: 6. The CDR3 totals 15 residues. In germline, CDR1 is PRHDT, CDR2 FYEKMQ (reference sequence). This chain's CDR3 is CASSLGQIGSYEQYF. The DNA of the CDR3 is TGTGCCAGCAGCTTGGGACAGATTGGTTCCTACGAGCAGTACTTC.

V usage is TRBV5-6 and J usage is TRBJ2-1; D unclear. V lost 0 bases and J lost 3, with 10 bases in between. The germline CDR1 and CDR2 sequences are SGHDT and YYEEEE. There are 15 residues in the CDR3. The CDR3 spells CASSLEFRIYNEQFF. The CDR3 bases are TGTGCCAGCAGCTTGGAGTTCAGGATCTACAATGAGCAGTTCTTC. Variable domain in full (rest from reference TRBV5-6 and TRBJ2-1): DAGVTQSPTHLIKTRGQQVTLRCSPKSGHDTVSWYQQALGQGPQFIFQYYEEEERQRGNFPDRFSGHQFPNYSSELNVNALLLGDSALYLCASSLEFRIYNEQFFGPGTRLTVL.

V gene TRBV4-2 combines with J gene TRBJ2-1; 11 nucleotides align to TRBD2. Trimming at V came to 7 bases and at J to 8 bases, leaving 13 bases not matched to a gene. The CDR3 contains 16 residues. Germline CDR1 is LGHNA and CDR2 is YNFKEQ. The CDR3 region is CASNTPKLAGADEQFF. CDR3 bases: TGTGCCAGCAACACCCCAAAACTAGCGGGAGCGGATGAGCAGTTCTTC.

This chain connects TRBV7-8 to TRBJ2-1; TRBD1 or TRBD2 may be the D gene (5 bases each). Germline V gene lookup returns CDR1 SGHVS and CDR2 FQNEAQ. The CDR3 has 15 amino acids. With 0 bases removed from V and 6 bases from J, the gap between germline ends came to 12 bases. CDR3 residues: CASSLARGFGNEQFF. The CDR3 DNA is TGTGCCAGCAGCTTAGCGAGGGGTTTCGGCAATGAGCAGTTCTTC. Drawing the rest from reference TRBV7-8 and TRBJ2-1, the complete variable domain is GAGVSQSPRYKVAKRGQDVALRCDPISGHVSLFWYQQALGQGPEFLTYFQNEAQLDKSGLPSDRFFAERPEGSVSTLKIQRTQQEDSAVYLCASSLARGFGNEQFFGPGTRLTVL.

V is TRBV7-9 and J is TRBJ2-5; 8 nucleotides line up with TRBD1. Germline CDR1 reads SEHNR; CDR2 reads FQNEAQ (reference sequence). This CDR3 has 14 residues. Germline trimming cut 5 bases from V and 5 bases from J; bases unmatched to any gene: 7. This CDR3 is CASSLRTGRETQYF. The CDR3 bases are TGTGCCAGCAGCCTCCGGACAGGGCGGGAGACCCAGTACTTC.

This clone was observed many times. The rearrangement uses TRBV7-9 and TRBJ2-7, with no clear D. Germline V gives CDR1 SEHNR, CDR2 FQNEAQ (reference sequence). This CDR3 contains 15 residues. The V and J ends lost 8 bases and 1 base respectively, with 18 bases between them. As DNA, the CDR3 is TGTGCCAGCCCCCTGCTGTCCGGGCCTTCCTACGAGCAGTACTTC. Translating gives CASPLLSGPSYEQYF.

DNA of the CDR3: TGCGCCACACGACTAGCGGGAGGGTCCGCCGAGCAGTACTTC. This sequence encodes CATRLAGGSAEQYF. The chain combines TRBV5-1 with TRBJ2-7; 14 nucleotides line up with TRBD2. This CDR3 has 14 residues. Germline V lookup: CDR1 SGHRS, CDR2 YFSETQ. V lost 9 bases and J lost 6; bases outside the gene matches: 8.

The V call is TRBV15, the J call TRBJ1-1, with TRBD1 as a possible D gene (5 bases). V lost 5 bases to trimming and J lost 5 bases, with 15 bases between them. Germline V gene sequence: CDR1 LNHNV, CDR2 YYDKDF (reference sequence). There are 14 residues in the CDR3. DNA of the CDR3: TGTGCCACCAGCGGGGGGACCCCGAGGACTGAAGCTTTCTTT. Translating gives CATSGGTPRTEAFF.

Here the CDR3 reads CASSDLGRRNEQFF. The CDR3, as DNA: TGTGCCAGCAGCGATCTCGGGAGGCGCAATGAGCAGTTCTTC. The gene calls are TRBV2 and TRBJ2-1, with TRBD2 matching over 7 bases. Germline CDR1 SNHLY, CDR2 FYNNEI. Unmatched junction bases numbered 8, after V lost 6 bases and J lost 6 bases. The CDR3 is made up of 14 amino acids.

This chain connects TRBV25-1 to TRBJ2-7; TRBD1 or TRBD2 may be the D gene (6 bases each). V was trimmed by 5 bases and J by 2 bases, leaving 13 bases between them. Looked up from germline, CDR1 is MGHDK and CDR2 is SYGVNS. The CDR3 consists of 14 residues. CDR3 amino acids: CASSRRGSTYEQYF. The DNA for the CDR3 is TGTGCCAGCAGTCGGAGGGGGTCCACCTACGAGCAGTACTTC.

The J gene is TRBJ2-7, the V gene TRBV18; the D is unclear. The CDR3 has 13 amino acids. Germline V lookup: CDR1 KGHSH, CDR2 LQKENI. Trimming took 2 bases from V and 5 from J, leaving 10 bases between them. Here the CDR3 reads CASSPRLLHEQYF. The CDR3 nucleotides are TGTGCCAGCTCACCAAGGCTTTTGCACGAGCAGTACTTC.

A single count supports this clone. V is TRBV7-2 and J is TRBJ2-3, with 15 bases aligning to TRBD2. CDR3 length equals 18 residues. The J segment lost 2 bases and the V segment lost 5 bases, leaving 8 bases of the junction unmatched. Germline assignment: CDR1 SGHTA and CDR2 FQGNSA. The CDR3 loop is CASSRWGLAGGNTDTQYF. CDR3 sequence (DNA): TGTGCCAGCAGCCGCTGGGGACTAGCGGGAGGCAACACAGATACGCAGTATTTT.

The rearrangement uses TRBV28 and TRBJ1-6; D is ambiguous. Germline CDR1 MDHEN, CDR2 SYDVKM. This CDR3 is 14 amino acids long. V shed 2 bases and J shed 8 bases, with 10 bases lying between them. Written as DNA, the CDR3 is TGTGCCAGCAGTTTAGTGGAGGGTTATTCACCCCTCCACTTT. It specifies CASSLVEGYSPLHF.

J is TRBJ1-5 and V is TRBV7-2, with 7 bases matching TRBD1. Germline assignment: CDR1 SGHTA and CDR2 FQGNSA. V shed 0 bases, J shed 7 bases, and the junction held 3 bases outside the gene matches. The CDR3 is made up of 14 amino acids. In DNA form, the CDR3 reads TGTGCCAGCAGCTTAGCTCCGACAGGGCAGCCCCAGCATTTT. The encoded protein is CASSLAPTGQPQHF.

The V gene is TRBV10-1, the J gene TRBJ2-2, with 8 bases that match TRBD1. Germline V gene sequence: CDR1 WNHNN, CDR2 SYGVQD (reference sequence). This CDR3 spans 14 amino acids. Losses at the gene ends were 9 bases for V and 1 base for J; bases not matched to a gene: 4. The CDR3 sequence: CASAGQGNTGELFF. CDR3 DNA: TGCGCCAGTGCAGGACAGGGGAACACCGGGGAGCTGTTTTTT.

This chain connects TRBV13 to TRBJ1-1, with 7 bases identical to TRBD1. The CDR3 sequence is 20 residues long. Germline-derived CDR1 and CDR2 are PRHDT and FYEKMQ (reference sequence). The V gene end was trimmed by 0 bases and the J gene end by 3 bases; junction bases not matched to a gene: 19. CDR3 protein: CASSLGRLIPGQKVDTEAFF. The CDR3 DNA sequence: TGTGCCAGCAGCTTAGGTAGGCTAATCCCGGGACAGAAGGTCGACACTGAAGCTTTCTTT. The variable domain in full, with the rest retrieved from reference TRBV13 and TRBJ1-1, is AAGVIQSPRHLIKEKRETATLKCYPIPRHDTVYWYQQGPGQDPQFLISFYEKMQSDKGSIPDRFSAQQFSDYHSELNMSSLELGDSALYFCASSLGRLIPGQKVDTEAFFGQGTRLTVV.